This T cell receptor beta chain was identified in a study of blood T cell repertoires in COVID-19. About the study: Material from acute and convalescent COVID-19 was sourced from the United States, Italy and Spain.

Study processing details: Reference gene primer amplification in the assay estimated nucleated cell counts. The protocol was immunoSEQ multiplex PCR, while the TCRdb copy is restricted to in-frame clones and leaves out a portion. Clonal size and the V and J genes are those of that table, whereas D and trimming came from the DNA. In the table there are under 200,000 clones, approximately 87% of which are singletons. The CDR3 length is 14 residues. The V segment lost 4 bases and the J segment 3 bases; nucleotides outside the gene matches: 3. Germline V CDR1 and CDR2: SGHRS, YFSETQ. Source material: peripheral blood. This receptor was taken from a woman between 65 and 79 years old with acute or convalescent COVID-19. This rearrangement joins TRBV5-1 to TRBJ1-4; 7 bases fit TRBD1. This chain's CDR3 is CASSLTGSNEKLFF. The CDR3 nucleotides read TGCGCCAGCAGCCTGACAGGGTCTAATGAAAAACTGTTTTTT.